Sequencing of this T cell receptor (beta chain) was carried out in a study of identical twins. MiXCR, run by TCRdb on the 5' RACE reads, gives a single entry per CDR3 protein. This sample has hundreds of thousands of distinct CDR3 sequences; about 7% occur once, and the top ten carry approximately 3.6%. Germline V gives CDR1 SGHTA, CDR2 FQGNSA. The trim removed 5 bases at V and 7 bases at J, leaving 4 bases unmatched. The CDR3 has 15 residues. This clonotype was detected ten times or more. The same data also went into a second study, on yellow fever vaccine responses in identical twins.

The clonotype was recovered from a woman aged 18 to 35 in good health. V is TRBV7-2 and J is TRBJ2-1; 14 bases line up with TRBD2. Sequences were obtained from memory (CD45RO+) T cells sorted from blood. The CDR3 nucleotides read TGTGCCAGCAGCCCGACTAGCGGGGGGGCTAATGAGCAGTTCTTC. Translating gives CASSPTSGGANEQFF. Drawing the rest from reference TRBV7-2 and TRBJ2-1, the complete variable domain is GAGVSQSPSNKVTEKGKDVELRCDPISGHTALYWYRQSLGQGLEFLIYFQGNSAPDKSGLPSDRFSAERTGGSVSTLTIQRTQQEDSAVYLCASSPTSGGANEQFFGPGTRLTVL.